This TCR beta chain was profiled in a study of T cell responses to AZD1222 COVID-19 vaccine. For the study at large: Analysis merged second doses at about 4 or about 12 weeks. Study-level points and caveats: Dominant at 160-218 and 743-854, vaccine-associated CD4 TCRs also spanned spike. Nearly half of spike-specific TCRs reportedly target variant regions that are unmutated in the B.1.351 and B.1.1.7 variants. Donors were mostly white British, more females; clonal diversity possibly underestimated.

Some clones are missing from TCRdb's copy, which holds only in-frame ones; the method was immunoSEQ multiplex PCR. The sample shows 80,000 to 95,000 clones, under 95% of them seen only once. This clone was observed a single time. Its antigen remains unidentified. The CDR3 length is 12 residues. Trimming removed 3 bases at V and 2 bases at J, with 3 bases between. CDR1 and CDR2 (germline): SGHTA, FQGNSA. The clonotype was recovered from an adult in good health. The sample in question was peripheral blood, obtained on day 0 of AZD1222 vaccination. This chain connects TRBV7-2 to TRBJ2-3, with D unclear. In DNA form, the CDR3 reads TGTGCCAGCAGCTTCTTCACAGATACGCAGTATTTT. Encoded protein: CASSFFTDTQYF.